The 20 T cell receptor beta chains reported below all come from one sample, sequenced in a study of CD8+ T cells in alopecia areata. Sequencing templates came from extracted RNA that was reverse transcribed into cDNA. Method: immunoSEQ multiplex PCR; TCRdb's copy keeps in-frame clones and lacks some. The table lists under 300,000 clones, about two thirds of them singletons, with under 1.5% in the top ten. Sequenced here: CD4+ T cells sorted from blood, sampled at week 0. The receptors were gathered from a human donor with alopecia areata.

V usage is TRBV5-4 and J usage is TRBJ2-1; either TRBD1 or TRBD2 may fit D (6 bases each). With 0 bases removed from V and 2 bases from J, the gap between germline ends came to 15 bases. This CDR3 has 17 amino acids. CDR1 and CDR2 from the germline V gene are SGHNT and YYREEE (reference sequence). CDR3 region: CASSLGGAATTYNEQFF. The CDR3 DNA sequence: TGTGCCAGCAGCTTGGGGGGGGCAGCTACTACCTACAATGAGCAGTTCTTC.

This chain's CDR3 is CASSVDRGISSPLHF. The CDR3 nucleotides are TGTGCCAGCAGCGTAGACCGAGGGATAAGTTCACCCCTCCACTTT. V and J are TRBV9 and TRBJ1-6; the D is unclear. Germline V gene data show CDR1 as SGDLS and CDR2 as YYNGEE. The CDR3 is made up of 15 amino acids. V was pared by 0 bases and J by 9 bases, with 13 bases between.

The V and J genes are TRBV4-1 and TRBJ1-5, with D unresolved. V was trimmed by 1 base and J by 0 bases, leaving 4 bases between them. The CDR3 spans 14 residues. Germline V gives CDR1 MGHRA, CDR2 YSYEKL. CDR3 sequence (DNA): TGCGCCAGCAGCCAAGGGGATAGCAATCAGCCCCAGCATTTT. Amino acids: CASSQGDSNQPQHF.

The chain links TRBV10-3 to TRBJ2-7; maybe TRBD2 (5 bases). Looked up from germline, CDR1 is ENHRY and CDR2 is SYGVKD. The CDR3 loop spans 14 amino acids. Trimming removed 5 bases from V and 6 bases from J, with 17 bases in between. DNA of the CDR3: TGTGCCATCAGTAAGGAGGCCCCATGGGGCGAGCAGTACTTC. It codes for CAISKEAPWGEQYF.

This clone was seen only once. This chain connects TRBV29-1 to TRBJ2-7, with a tentative D call TRBD1 (6 bases). The germline V gene encodes CDR1 SQVTM and CDR2 ANQGSEA. With 7 bases removed from V and 2 bases from J, the gap between germline ends came to 12 bases. The CDR3 contains 12 residues. The CDR3 loop is CSAATGAYEQYF. For the CDR3, the DNA is TGCAGCGCCGCGACAGGAGCCTACGAGCAGTACTTC.

The V and J genes are TRBV6-5 and TRBJ1-6; 9 nucleotides match TRBD1. The CDR3 covers 14 residues. After removal of 5 bases from V and 8 bases from J, the junction contained 4 bases not matched to a gene. Germline lookup yields CDR1 MNHEY and CDR2 SVGAGI. The CDR3 reads CASSDRDRDSPLHF. CDR3 nucleotides: TGTGCCAGCAGTGACCGGGACAGGGATTCACCCCTCCACTTT.

The genes are TRBV11-1 and TRBJ2-1; D gene unclear. Trimming stripped 1 base from V and 7 bases from J, with 11 bases between. The CDR3 loop spans 14 amino acids. From germline, CDR1 is SGHAT and CDR2 FQDESV (reference sequence). CDR3 residues: CASSLGLAENEQFF. In DNA form, the CDR3 reads TGTGCCAGCAGCTTAGGGCTTGCTGAAAATGAGCAGTTCTTC. Complete variable domain (other parts from reference TRBV11-1 and TRBJ2-1): EAEVAQSPRYKITEKSQAVAFWCDPISGHATLYWYRQILGQGPELLVQFQDESVVDDSQLPKDRFSAERLKGVDSTLKIQPAELGDSAMYLCASSLGLAENEQFFGPGTRLTVL.

In its sample, this clone was seen a few times. The rearrangement uses TRBV10-3 and TRBJ2-7, with D possibly being TRBD2 (6 bases). CDR3 length: 14 amino acids. CDR1 is ENHRY and CDR2 is SYGVKD in the germline V gene. The ends were cut back, 6 bases at V and 0 bases at J, with 12 bases in the middle. The CDR3: CAIRRDGSSYEQYF. The CDR3 coding sequence is TGTGCCATCAGGCGGGACGGGAGCTCCTACGAGCAGTACTTC.

J is TRBJ2-3 and V is TRBV13, with a tentative D call TRBD2 (6 bases). Germline V gene lookup returns CDR1 PRHDT and CDR2 FYEKMQ (reference sequence). There are 16 residues in the CDR3. Trimming removed 4 bases from V and 1 base from J, with 15 bases in between. The CDR3 nucleotides read TGTGCCAGCAGCTCCCTCGTGGGCGGGGGCACAGATACGCAGTATTTT. Translating it yields CASSSLVGGGTDTQYF.

The chain uses TRBV5-1 and TRBJ2-3; D may correspond to TRBD1 or TRBD2 (5 bases each). This CDR3 spans 14 amino acids. Deletions cut 4 bases from V and 5 bases from J, with 14 bases between. Germline lookup yields CDR1 SGHRS and CDR2 YFSETQ. The DNA for the CDR3 is TGCGCCAGCAGCCAAACCCTGGGGGAAGATACGCAGTATTTT. Protein sequence: CASSQTLGEDTQYF.

The rearrangement links TRBV29-1 to TRBJ2-7; 12 nucleotides match TRBD2. Germline assignment: CDR1 SQVTM and CDR2 ANQGSEA. The J segment lost 5 bases and the V segment lost 8 bases, leaving 10 bases of the junction unmatched. The CDR3 has 14 amino acids. The CDR3 here is CSIAGLAGLDEQYF. In DNA, the CDR3 is TGCAGCATAGCGGGACTAGCGGGTTTAGACGAGCAGTACTTC.

A remark on this clone: The sample carries other DNA sequences with the same CDR3. The rearrangement links TRBV30 to TRBJ2-5; perhaps TRBD2 as D (6 bases). CDR1 GTSNPN and CDR2 SVGIG come from the germline V gene (reference sequence). V lost 0 bases and J lost 7, with 6 bases in between. The CDR3 covers 11 residues. The CDR3 loop reads CAWSVGGTQYF. In DNA form, the CDR3 reads TGTGCCTGGAGTGTGGGAGGGACCCAGTACTTC.

This clone was counted between two and nine times. The V gene is TRBV7-9, the J gene TRBJ2-7; either TRBD1 or TRBD2 may fit D (5 bases each). There are 14 residues in the CDR3. The germline CDR1 and CDR2 sequences are SEHNR and FQNEAQ (reference sequence). V gave up 5 bases and J gave up 3 bases, with 14 bases separating them. The CDR3: CASSPSRDVYEQYF. CDR3 in DNA: TGTGCCAGCAGCCCTAGCCGGGACGTCTACGAGCAGTACTTC.

The chain links TRBV10-3 to TRBJ1-5, with D uncertain. The germline V and J ends were trimmed by 10 bases and 0 bases, with 7 bases remaining between them. CDR3 length equals 12 residues. Germline V gene sequence: CDR1 ENHRY, CDR2 SYGVKD. The CDR3 nucleotides are TGTGCCAGCCGGGATAGCAATCAGCCCCAGCATTTT. It encodes CASRDSNQPQHF.

V usage is TRBV4-3 and J usage is TRBJ1-5; perhaps TRBD1 as D (5 bases). The germline V and J ends were trimmed by 4 bases and 5 bases, with 9 bases remaining between them. The CDR3 covers 13 residues. Germline values: CDR1 LGHNA, CDR2 YSLEER. CDR3 nucleotides: TGCGCCAGCAGCCTCGACAGTTATCAGCCCCAGCATTTT. Amino acid sequence: CASSLDSYQPQHF.

The CDR3 loop reads CASSESRTRAYEQYF. The DNA of the CDR3 is TGTGCCAGCAGTGAAAGCCGGACTAGGGCCTACGAGCAGTACTTC. The rearrangement links TRBV2 to TRBJ2-7; 7 bases fit TRBD2. The junction had 6 bases not matched to a gene; V was cut back by 2 bases and J by 2 bases. The V gene's germline CDR1 is SNHLY and CDR2 FYNNEI. The CDR3 runs to 15 residues. The full variable domain, its missing parts supplied by reference TRBV2 and TRBJ2-7, is EPEVTQTPSHQVTQMGQEVILRCVPISNHLYFYWYRQILGQKVEFLVSFYNNEISEKSEIFDDQFSVERPDGSNFTLKIRSTKLEDSAMYFCASSESRTRAYEQYFGPGTRLTVT.

The chain recombines TRBV4-3 with TRBJ1-1, with 11 bases that match TRBD1. The V gene's germline CDR1 is LGHNA and CDR2 YSLEER. J was trimmed by 1 base and V by 1 base; bases with no gene match: 5. CDR3 size: 17 residues. The CDR3 loop reads CASSQGTGGPRNTEAFF. DNA of the CDR3: TGCGCCAGCAGCCAAGGGACAGGGGGCCCCCGGAACACTGAAGCTTTCTTT.

The chain links TRBV25-1 to TRBJ2-1; D is unclear. The germline gives CDR1 MGHDK, CDR2 SYGVNS. Deletions cut 3 bases from V and 3 bases from J, with 9 bases between. CDR3 length: 14 amino acids. The CDR3 region is CASSEGTYYNEQFF. CDR3 coding DNA: TGTGCCAGCAGTGAGGGCACCTACTACAATGAGCAGTTCTTC.

As to this clone: Relative to the germline gene, one junction end is altered; a read error may explain this. The V call is TRBV7-7, the J call TRBJ2-5; 9 bases map to TRBD1. Germline CDR1 is SSHAT and CDR2 is FNYEAQ (reference sequence). This CDR3 is built from 14 residues. DNA for the CDR3: TGTGCTAGCAGCTCGGACAGGGGAATGGAGACCCAGTACTTC. Amino acids: CASSSDRGMETQYF.

The chain has TRBV30 and TRBJ2-5; perhaps TRBD2 as D (5 bases). Trimming cost V 2 bases and J 5 bases, with 9 bases left between them. This CDR3 is built from 12 residues. Germline CDR1 is GTSNPN and CDR2 is SVGIG (reference sequence). CDR3 bases: TGTGCCTGGAGTACCACGGGGGAGACCCAGTACTTC. The encoded protein is CAWSTTGETQYF.